This T cell receptor (beta chain) was found in a study of blood T cell repertoires in COVID-19. On the study more broadly: COVID-19 samples collected from the United States, Italy and Spain covered acute and convalescent phases. From T cells, B-cell-depleted T cells, or PBMCs came the material, which was cDNA or gDNA.

Germline V gives CDR1 GTSNPN, CDR2 SVGIG (reference sequence). V lost 1 base and J lost 6, with 10 bases in between. This CDR3 has 13 amino acids. Per the original methods: For nucleated cells, counts were estimated from reference gene primer amplification. Only in-frame clones appear in the TCRdb table, and some are missing; sequencing was by immunoSEQ multiplex PCR. V and J calls and clone size are copied from that table; D and trimming were computed from the DNA. This repertoire shows about 82,000 clones, about 82% found once; its top ten account for 15% to 20%. The source is a man at least 80 years old with active or convalescent COVID-19. V gene TRBV30 combines with J gene TRBJ1-5; maybe TRBD1 (6 bases). Sequenced: peripheral blood. CDR3 bases: TGTGCCTGGAGTGGGGGGCCCGGTCAGCCCCAGCATTTT. Protein sequence: CAWSGGPGQPQHF.